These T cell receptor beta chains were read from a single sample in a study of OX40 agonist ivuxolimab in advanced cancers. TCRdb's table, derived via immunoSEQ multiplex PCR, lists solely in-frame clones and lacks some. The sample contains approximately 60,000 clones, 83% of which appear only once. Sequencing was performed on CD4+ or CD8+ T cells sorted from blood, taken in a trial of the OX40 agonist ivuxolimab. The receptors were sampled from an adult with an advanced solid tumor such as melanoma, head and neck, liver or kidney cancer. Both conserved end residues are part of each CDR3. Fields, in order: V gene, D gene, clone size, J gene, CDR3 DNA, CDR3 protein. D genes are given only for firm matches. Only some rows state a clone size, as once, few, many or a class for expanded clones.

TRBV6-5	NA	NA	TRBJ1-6	TGTGCCAGCAGGAAGGGGGGGGCCCATGATTCACCCCTCCACTTT	CASRKGGAHDSPLHF
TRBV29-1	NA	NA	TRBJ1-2	TGCAGCGAAACGGACGGTTATGGCTACACCTTC	CSETDGYGYTF
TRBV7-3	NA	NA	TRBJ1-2	TGTGCCAGCAGTACCGGGACCGGCTATGGCTACACCTTC	CASSTGTGYGYTF
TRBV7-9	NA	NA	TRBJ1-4	TGTGCCAGCAGCTTCTTTATGGGGGAGGAAAAACTGTTTTTT	CASSFFMGEEKLFF
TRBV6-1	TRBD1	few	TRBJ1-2	TGTGCCAGCAGTGATGGGGCAGGGGGCATCTATGGCTACACCTTC	CASSDGAGGIYGYTF
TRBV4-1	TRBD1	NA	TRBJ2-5	TGCGCCAGCAGCGCGCAGGGGGCCGGAGAGACCCAGTACTTC	CASSAQGAGETQYF
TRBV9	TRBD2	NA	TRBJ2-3	TGTGCCAGCAGCGTAGGGACTAGCCTAGATACGCAGTATTTT	CASSVGTSLDTQYF
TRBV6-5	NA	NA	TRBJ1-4	TGTGCCAGCAGTTCATCCGGGGGACTGGGAAATGAAAAACTGTTTTTT	CASSSSGGLGNEKLFF
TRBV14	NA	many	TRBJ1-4	TGTGCCAGCAGCCAAGAATTGACAGATGAAAAACTGTTTTTT	CASSQELTDEKLFF
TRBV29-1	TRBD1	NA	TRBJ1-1	TGCAGCGCCTACGACAGGGCTTCGTCCGAAGCTTTCTTT	CSAYDRASSEAFF
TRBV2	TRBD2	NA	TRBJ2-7	TGTGCCAGCAGTGAGACTAGCGGGGGAGCCCCAGTCTACGAGCAGTACTTC	CASSETSGGAPVYEQYF
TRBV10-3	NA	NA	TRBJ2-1	TGTGCCATCAGTGAGATATTCGGGGCTAGCGCTTCCTGGAATGAGCAGTTCTTC	CAISEIFGASASWNEQFF